This is a list of T cell receptor beta chains from one sample in a study of blood T cells in healthy people across ages. A single record per CDR3 protein comes from TCRdb applying MiXCR to the 5' RACE reads. Found here are about 640,000 distinct CDR3 sequences, 40% to 45% of them singletons; the top ten hold 25% to 30%. Sample: blood. The receptors were gathered from a man older than 75 in good health. CDR3s include the opening cysteine and the closing phenylalanine or tryptophan. A D gene is named only where the DNA matches it firmly. A clone size is listed for some rows: how often the clone was seen (once, few, many), or a class if it is expanded.

few TRBJ2-5 TRBD1 TRBV10-1 CASSGGTGETQYF TGCGCCAGCAGTGGTGGGACAGGGGAGACCCAGTACTTC
NA TRBJ1-4 TRBD1 TRBV14 CASSRDPTGEEKLFF TGTGCCAGCAGCCGAGACCCCACAGGGGAGGAAAAACTGTTTTTT
NA TRBJ2-3 NA TRBV3-1 CAGSQLGPSHTQYF TGTGCCGGCAGCCAGCTGGGGCCCTCCCATACGCAGTATTTT
NA TRBJ2-7 TRBD2 TRBV27 CASSLWLRGYYNEQYF TGTGCCAGCAGTTTATGGTTGCGGGGGTATTACAATGAGCAGTACTTC
few TRBJ2-1 NA TRBV20-1 CSARTSWPYNEQFF TGCAGTGCTAGGACTAGTTGGCCCTACAATGAGCAGTTCTTC
few TRBJ2-7 TRBD1 TRBV14 CASSRTGGSVRDEQYF TGTGCCAGCAGCCGCACAGGGGGTTCCGTGCGGGACGAGCAGTACTTC
NA TRBJ2-3 NA TRBV5-1 CASSPERVQDTLYF TGCGCCAGCAGCCCGGAACGGGTCCAGGATACGCTGTATTTT
few TRBJ1-1 NA TRBV3-1 CASSPAAGRRALNTEAFF TGTGCCAGCAGCCCGGCTGCGGGGAGGAGGGCTTTGAACACTGAAGCTTTCTTT
NA TRBJ2-1 NA TRBV11-3 CASSLRGKGGNEQFF TGTGCCAGCAGCTTAAGGGGCAAGGGGGGGAATGAGCAGTTCTTC
NA TRBJ1-1 NA TRBV7-2 CASSASLGTEAFF TGTGCCAGCAGCGCTTCTCTGGGTACTGAAGCTTTCTTT
NA TRBJ1-5 NA TRBV7-9 CASSLDPMGGVNSNQPQHF TGTGCCAGCAGCTTAGATCCCATGGGGGGCGTTAATAGCAATCAGCCCCAGCATTTT
NA TRBJ2-4 NA TRBV12-3/TRBV12-4 CASSLAGVAKNIQYF TGTGCCAGCAGTTTAGCGGGAGTGGCCAAAAACATTCAGTACTTC
NA TRBJ2-7 TRBD1 TRBV9 CASSGGTGVAYEQYF TGTGCCAGCAGCGGGGGGACAGGGGTTGCCTACGAGCAGTACTTC
few TRBJ2-1 TRBD1 TRBV5-1 CASSVGQSYNEQFF TGCGCCAGCAGCGTGGGACAGTCCTACAATGAGCAGTTCTTC
NA TRBJ1-4 NA TRBV29-1 CSVEDGEKLFF TGCAGCGTTGAGGATGGTGAAAAACTGTTTTTT
NA TRBJ2-7 NA TRBV4-2 CASSQDLFYEQYF TGTGCCAGCAGCCAAGATTTGTTCTACGAGCAGTACTTC
few TRBJ2-1 TRBD1 TRBV27 CASSLLTGTGVGERFF TGTGCCAGCAGTTTACTGACCGGGACAGGGGTGGGCGAGCGGTTCTTC
NA TRBJ1-5 TRBD1 TRBV5-6 CASSLGGQAVGPQHF TGTGCCAGCAGCCTCGGGGGACAGGCCGTAGGGCCCCAGCATTTT
once TRBJ2-1 NA TRBV7-8 CASSFSGGGGFNEQFF TGTGCCAGCAGCTTTTCTGGCGGGGGCGGGTTCAATGAGCAGTTCTTC
NA TRBJ2-4 NA TRBV11-2 CASSLAEGYLGIQYF TGTGCCAGCAGCTTAGCGGAGGGGTATTTGGGCATTCAGTACTTC
NA TRBJ2-3 NA TRBV2 CASSPPGYIGADTQYF TGTGCCAGCAGTCCCCCAGGGTATATTGGAGCAGATACGCAGTATTTT
many TRBJ2-1 TRBD1 TRBV24-1 CATSETDRGLYNEQFF TGTGCCACCAGTGAGACCGACAGGGGGCTTTACAATGAGCAGTTCTTC
NA TRBJ2-7 TRBD2 TRBV11-2 CASSLVGLAGEVGGYEQYF TGTGCCAGCAGCTTAGTCGGACTAGCGGGAGAGGTGGGTGGATACGAGCAGTACTTC
NA TRBJ2-2 TRBD2 TRBV20-1 CNASSGRNTGELFF TGCAATGCCTCTAGCGGGAGGAACACCGGGGAGCTGTTTTTT
many TRBJ2-7 TRBD2 TRBV7-2 CASSTRTSGGPFEQYF TGTGCCAGCAGCACCCGGACTAGCGGGGGCCCTTTCGAGCAGTACTTC
NA TRBJ1-2 NA TRBV28 CASSPADRLRDGYTF TGTGCCAGCAGTCCCGCGGACAGACTGCGGGATGGCTACACCTTC
few TRBJ1-2 TRBD1 TRBV29-1 CSVDRGDGYTF TGCAGCGTCGACAGGGGAGATGGCTACACCTTC
NA TRBJ1-3 TRBD1 TRBV20-1 CSAIKGQGSGNTIYF TGCAGTGCTATAAAGGGACAGGGCTCTGGAAACACCATATATTTT
NA TRBJ2-3 TRBD2 TRBV7-2 CASSLGASGGDTQYF TGTGCCAGCAGCTTAGGGGCTAGCGGGGGCGATACGCAGTATTTT
NA TRBJ2-2 NA TRBV10-3 CAISDLVTNTGELFF TGTGCCATCAGTGATTTGGTGACGAACACCGGGGAGCTGTTTTTT
few TRBJ2-7 TRBD2 TRBV2 CASTRGRGYEQYF TGTGCCAGCACTCGCGGGAGAGGGTACGAGCAGTACTTC
NA TRBJ2-5 TRBD1 TRBV7-8 CASSLRDRGLGSETQYF TGTGCCAGCAGCTTACGGGACAGGGGGCTTGGTTCTGAGACCCAGTACTTC
NA TRBJ2-1 NA TRBV7-2 CASSLYGNNEQFF TGTGCCAGCAGCTTATACGGGAACAATGAGCAGTTCTTC
NA TRBJ2-1 NA TRBV18 CASSRVWENNEQFF TGTGCCAGCTCCCGGGTATGGGAAAACAATGAGCAGTTCTTC
once TRBJ2-5 NA TRBV5-6 CASSSRAPYNEQYF TGTGCCAGCAGCTCCCGGGCACCTTACAATGAGCAGTACTTC
few TRBJ2-7 NA TRBV7-9 CASGSFRGPLRSNYEQYF TGTGCCAGCGGATCATTCAGGGGTCCACTCCGTTCCAACTACGAGCAGTACTTC
once TRBJ1-2 NA TRBV12-3/TRBV12-4 CATRTLGNYGYTF TGTGCCACCCGGACCCTTGGCAACTATGGCTACACCTTC
few TRBJ2-1 TRBD1 TRBV10-3 CAISDPGQGGRYNEQFF TGTGCCATCAGTGACCCGGGACAGGGAGGCCGATACAATGAGCAGTTCTTC
few TRBJ2-3 TRBD2 TRBV7-9 CASSRTSGQTDTQYF TGTGCCAGCAGCCGGACTAGCGGGCAAACAGATACGCAGTATTTT
NA TRBJ1-2 TRBD1 TRBV20-1 CSAGQQGFYGYTF TGCAGTGCCGGACAACAGGGGTTCTATGGCTACACCTTC
few TRBJ2-1 TRBD1 TRBV7-6 CASSLRGGQGWNEQFF TGTGCCAGCAGCTTAAGGGGGGGACAGGGGTGGAATGAGCAGTTCTTC
NA TRBJ1-5 TRBD1 TRBV6-6 CASRTGSNQPQHF TGTGCCAGCAGGACAGGGAGCAATCAGCCCCAGCATTTT
NA TRBJ2-3 TRBD1 TRBV7-9 CASSLGDRAFGSPTDTQYF TGTGCCAGCAGCTTAGGGGACAGGGCCTTTGGGAGTCCCACAGATACGCAGTATTTT
NA TRBJ2-5 NA TRBV4-2 CASSQGDAQYF TGTGCCAGCAGCCAAGGGGACGCCCAGTACTTC
NA TRBJ2-5 TRBD1 TRBV18 CASSPSIGQEETQYF TGTGCCAGCTCACCGTCGATAGGACAGGAAGAGACCCAGTACTTC
NA TRBJ2-1 TRBD1 TRBV7-2 CASSLPGQGAREQFF TGTGCCAGCAGCTTACCGGGACAGGGCGCAAGGGAGCAGTTCTTC
NA TRBJ1-4 NA TRBV9 CASSGQPTNEKLFF TGTGCCAGCAGCGGACAGCCAACTAATGAAAAACTGTTTTTT
NA TRBJ2-4 NA TRBV7-2 CASSRDSTKNIQYF TGTGCCAGCAGCCGAGACAGTACCAAAAACATTCAGTACTTC
NA TRBJ1-2 NA TRBV4-2 CASSMGGYYGYTF TGTGCCAGCAGCATGGGGGGTTATTATGGCTACACCTTC
NA TRBJ2-4 TRBD2 TRBV6-2/TRBV6-3 CASSYGLAGGDNIQYF TGTGCCAGCAGTTACGGGCTAGCGGGAGGAGACAACATTCAGTACTTC